This T cell receptor beta chain is drawn from a study of cytomegalovirus exposure and HLA in healthy donors. Profiling relied on immunoSEQ multiplex PCR, and the TCRdb table lists in-frame clones only, not all of them. The repertoire holds about 120,000 clones, with around nine tenths as singletons. General study results and limits: Rarity marked most TCR sequences, yet some public TCRs occurred in many donors.

Details on this clone: What it binds is unknown.

V shed 8 bases, J shed 3 bases, and the junction held 23 bases outside the gene matches. Germline loops: CDR1 MNHEY, CDR2 SMNVEV (reference sequence). The CDR3 runs to 19 residues. These donors were members of the roughly 110-subject validation cohort, a group separate from the approximately 670-subject first cohort. The TCR sequence derives from a woman aged 18-35 years in good health and CMV-seronegative. Material for sequencing was PBMCs. This sequence joins TRBV27 and TRBJ2-7; TRBD2 matches 9 bases. The CDR3 loop reads CASRQGTRLAAAHFYEQYF. The DNA for the CDR3 is TGTGCCAGCCGGCAGGGGACCCGACTAGCGGCCGCCCACTTCTACGAGCAGTACTTC.